What follows is one T cell receptor (beta chain) and its context. Its antigen remains unknown. The data were obtained in a study of T cell responses to AZD1222 COVID-19 vaccine. Regarding the study as a whole: Spike-spanning, vaccine-associated CD4 TCRs were dominant at 160-218 and 743-854. Samples come after the peak T cell response, not at day 14. Unmutated variant regions are reportedly targeted by nearly half of spike-specific TCRs.

The length of the CDR3 is 15 residues. The ends were cut back, 6 bases at V and 6 bases at J, with 21 bases in the middle. Germline-derived CDR1 and CDR2 are MNHEY and SVGEGT. The repertoire was sequenced with immunoSEQ multiplex PCR; TCRdb's copy has only in-frame clones and lacks some. Found here are fewer than 90,000 clones, about 86% of them singletons; the top ten hold 5.5% to 6%. Combined were second doses at about 4 or about 12 weeks. This clonotype was obtained from an adult who received the AZD1222 COVID-19 vaccine. The chain couples TRBV6-2 or TRBV6-3 to TRBJ2-7; tentatively, D is TRBD2 (5 bases). This specimen consisted of peripheral blood, obtained 28 days after the second AZD1222 dose. CDR3 amino acids: CASSLPGGLRCEQYF. The CDR3 DNA sequence: TGTGCCAGCAGCCTTCCCGGCGGACTCAGGTGCGAGCAGTACTTC.